This entry lists 28 T cell receptor beta chains sequenced from one sample in a study of blood T cell repertoires in COVID-19. Profiled with immunoSEQ multiplex PCR; TCRdb holds only in-frame clones, not every one. Of 220,000 or so clones in the sample, 65% to 85% were seen once. The sequenced sample consisted of peripheral blood. All receptors derive from a woman aged 55-69 years with acute or convalescent COVID-19.

The V call is TRBV11-3, the J call TRBJ1-5; a weak D match, TRBD1 (6 bases). Deletions cut 0 bases from V and 2 bases from J, with 20 bases between. Looked up from germline, CDR1 is SGHNT and CDR2 is YENEEA. CDR3 length: 19 residues. The CDR3 reads CASSLDDRCMRGGNQPQHF. The CDR3 DNA follows: TGTGCCAGCAGCTTAGACGACAGGTGTATGAGAGGTGGCAATCAGCCCCAGCATTTT.

CDR3 loop: CASSSRLARDTQYF. The CDR3 coding sequence is TGTGCCAGCAGCTCACGACTAGCTAGAGATACGCAGTATTTT. The chain employs TRBV14 and TRBJ2-3; 7 bases are a match to TRBD2. The length of the CDR3 is 14 residues. From germline, CDR1 is SGHDN and CDR2 FVKESK. V lost 5 bases to trimming and J lost 5 bases; unmatched junction nucleotides: 7.

This clone was found a few times. V and J are TRBV6-5 and TRBJ1-2; D perhaps matches TRBD1 (5 bases). This CDR3 is 13 amino acids long. In germline, CDR1 is MNHEY, CDR2 SVGAGI. V gave up 6 bases and J gave up 4 bases, with 12 bases separating them. DNA for the CDR3: TGTGCCAGCAGATTGGGGACTTCCTATGGCTACACCTTC. Amino acids: CASRLGTSYGYTF.

The chain joins TRBV7-8 to TRBJ2-3, with D hard to call. The length of the CDR3 is 16 residues. Trimming pared 4 bases from V and 1 base from J, leaving 15 bases between. Per germline, CDR1 SGHVS and CDR2 FQNEAQ. The DNA of the CDR3 is TGTGCCAGCAGCTCCCTCCCTACAGCTCGCACAGATACGCAGTATTTT. Residues: CASSSLPTARTDTQYF.

A word on this clone: Different DNA sequences within this sample yield the same CDR3. The CDR3 DNA follows: TGTGCCAGCACCCCCGGCCAGGGTAACCACGAGCAGTACTTC. Residues: CASTPGQGNHEQYF. This chain connects TRBV11-2 to TRBJ2-7, with D possibly matching TRBD1 (5 bases). In germline, CDR1 is SGHAT, CDR2 FQNNGV. Trimming took off 7 bases at V and 5 bases at J, with 18 bases between the two ends. The CDR3 runs 14 residues.

The chain uses TRBV15 and TRBJ2-1; a possible D gene is TRBD2 (7 bases). Germline-derived CDR1 and CDR2 are LNHNV and YYDKDF (reference sequence). The CDR3 is made up of 15 amino acids. Between the trimmed V and J ends, which lost 8 bases and 6 bases, there was a span of 20 bases. The CDR3 DNA reads TGTGCCACCGAATGGGGGGGCGCCGGGAGCAATGAGCAGTTCTTC. Translation: CATEWGGAGSNEQFF.

The chain is built from TRBV7-2 and TRBJ1-1; D perhaps matches TRBD1 (5 bases). Germline lookup yields CDR1 SGHTA and CDR2 FQGNSA. V lost 4 bases and J lost 4, with 13 bases in between. CDR3 length: 14 amino acids. CDR3 sequence (DNA): TGTGCCAGCAGCTCAAGTCAGGGTCGCACTGAAGCTTTCTTT. Translation: CASSSSQGRTEAFF.

This sequence joins TRBV5-8 and TRBJ1-6, with 7 bases aligning to TRBD1. The CDR3 is 18 amino acids. Per the germline V gene, CDR1 is SGHTS and CDR2 is YDEGEE. After removal of 3 bases from V and 3 bases from J, the junction contained 12 bases not matched to a gene. CDR3 region: CASSSDRVIGYYNSPLHF. CDR3 bases: TGTGCCAGCAGCTCCGACAGGGTAATCGGTTACTATAATTCACCCCTCCACTTT. Drawing the rest from reference TRBV5-8 and TRBJ1-6, the complete variable domain is EAGVTQSPTHLIKTRGQQATLRCSPISGHTSVYWYQQALGLGLQFLLWYDEGEERNRGNFPPRFSGRQFPNYSSELNVNALELEDSALYLCASSSDRVIGYYNSPLHFGNGTRLTVT.

This chain joins TRBV27 and TRBJ2-7, with TRBD1 matching 11 bases. Trimming at V came to 4 bases and at J to 6 bases, leaving 2 bases not matched to a gene. The germline V gene has CDR1 MNHEY and CDR2 SMNVEV (reference sequence). The CDR3 length is 13 residues. CDR3 in DNA: TGTGCCAGCAGTTGGGACAGGGGGTTCGAGCAGTACTTC. Translating gives CASSWDRGFEQYF.

The genes are TRBV5-1 and TRBJ2-7, with 9 bases fitting TRBD2. Losses at the gene ends were 5 bases for V and 0 bases for J; bases not matched to a gene: 15. The CDR3 length is 18 residues. CDR1 and CDR2 from the germline V gene are SGHRS and YFSETQ. The CDR3 loop is CASRRTVASGKDSYEQYF. CDR3 DNA sequence: TGCGCCAGCAGAAGAACAGTGGCTAGCGGGAAGGACTCCTACGAGCAGTACTTC.

The V gene is TRBV19, the J gene TRBJ1-3, with D possibly being TRBD1 (6 bases). The germline CDR1 and CDR2 sequences are LNHDA and SQIVND (reference sequence). With 3 bases removed from V and 0 bases from J, the gap between germline ends came to 15 bases. CDR3 length: 17 residues. CDR3 DNA: TGTGCCAGTAGTATCGGGACAAGTTTCGGCTCTGGAAACACCATATATTTT. Translated, it gives CASSIGTSFGSGNTIYF.

This chain joins TRBV19 and TRBJ1-2, with 8 bases identical to TRBD1. The CDR3 runs 15 residues. The V segment lost 4 bases and the J segment 6 bases; nucleotides outside the gene matches: 10. The germline V gene has CDR1 LNHDA and CDR2 SQIVND (reference sequence). The CDR3: CASSTDRQGRHGYTF. The DNA of the CDR3 is TGTGCCAGTAGTACAGATCGACAGGGGCGCCATGGCTACACCTTC.

The chain couples TRBV7-9 to TRBJ1-1, with 8 bases aligning to TRBD1. This CDR3 contains 14 residues. V shed 3 bases, J shed 6 bases, and the junction held 6 bases outside the gene matches. Germline V lookup: CDR1 SEHNR, CDR2 FQNEAQ (reference sequence). The chain's CDR3 is CASSLTGVGSEAFF. The CDR3 DNA is TGTGCCAGCAGCTTGACAGGGGTCGGTTCTGAAGCTTTCTTT.

The chain carries TRBV2 and TRBJ1-1; D is uncertain. This CDR3 is 13 amino acids long. The germline V gene has CDR1 SNHLY and CDR2 FYNNEI. V lost 6 bases and J 1 base, leaving 9 bases between the germline ends. DNA of the CDR3: TGTGCCAGCAGCGCAGAATCGAACACTGAAGCTTTCTTT. Its protein is CASSAESNTEAFF.

The chain employs TRBV3-1 (or the pseudogene TRBV3-2) and TRBJ1-2, with 9 bases matching TRBD1. The CDR3 is made up of 15 amino acids. CDR1 LGHDT and CDR2 YNNKEL come from the germline V gene (reference sequence). Germline trimming cut 1 base from V and 6 bases from J; bases unmatched to any gene: 6. For the CDR3, the DNA is TGTGCCAGCAGCCAAGGTTGGACAGGGGTCGATGGCTACACCTTC. As protein: CASSQGWTGVDGYTF.

CDR3 residues: CASSSQGDGYTF. The DNA for the CDR3 is TGTGCCAGCAGTTCACAGGGAGATGGCTACACCTTC. The V gene is TRBV28, the J gene TRBJ1-2; maybe TRBD1 (6 bases). V was pared by 4 bases and J by 6 bases, with 9 bases between. This CDR3 contains 12 residues. CDR1 is MDHEN, CDR2 SYDVKM, per germline.

The V call is TRBV5-1, the J call TRBJ1-1; the D is unclear. Trimming removed 4 bases at V and 0 bases at J, with 7 bases between. The CDR3 is made up of 13 amino acids. The germline CDR1 and CDR2 sequences are SGHRS and YFSETQ. The DNA of the CDR3 is TGCGCCAGCAGCGGGCAGGTGAACACTGAAGCTTTCTTT. Its protein product is CASSGQVNTEAFF.

This clone was detected only a few times. Here the CDR3 reads CASSIWDREAFF. Written as DNA, the CDR3 is TGTGCCAGTAGTATTTGGGACAGGGAAGCTTTCTTT. This chain links TRBV19 with TRBJ1-1; TRBD1 matches 8 bases. Per germline, CDR1 LNHDA and CDR2 SQIVND (reference sequence). The CDR3 is 12 residues long. Trimming took 3 bases from V and 8 from J; bases not matched to a gene: 2.

This clone has only a few counts. The V call is TRBV9, the J call TRBJ1-5; TRBD1 matches at 11 bases. The length of the CDR3 is 14 residues. Trimming removed 3 bases from V and 6 bases from J; junction bases left unmatched: 2. CDR1 and CDR2 (germline): SGDLS, YYNGEE. CDR3 sequence reads: CASSAGQGAQPQHF. The CDR3 coding sequence is TGTGCCAGCAGCGCCGGACAGGGGGCTCAGCCCCAGCATTTT.

V is TRBV6-5 and J is TRBJ1-1, with D maybe TRBD1 (6 bases). This CDR3 comprises 13 residues. Germline V gives CDR1 MNHEY, CDR2 SVGAGI. V was clipped by 5 bases and J by 7 bases, with 14 bases between them. In nucleotides, the CDR3 is TGTGCCAGCAGTACAGGGATTAGTAGTGAAGCTTTCTTT. It is translated as CASSTGISSEAFF.

The chain employs TRBV18 and TRBJ2-3; possible D gene TRBD1, 6 bases. V lost 6 bases and J 1 base, leaving 11 bases between the germline ends. This CDR3 has 14 amino acids. Per germline, CDR1 KGHSH and CDR2 LQKENI. CDR3 region: CASSRDIRTDTQYF. CDR3 in DNA: TGTGCCAGCTCTCGGGACATCCGCACAGATACGCAGTATTTT.

The chain carries TRBV5-8 and TRBJ2-7, with TRBD1 identical over 11 bases. V was pared by 4 bases and J by 3 bases, with 3 bases of the junction left unmatched. Germline CDR1 SGHTS, CDR2 YDEGEE. CDR3 size: 14 residues. The CDR3 DNA follows: TGTGCCAGCAGCAGGGGGACAGGGGGCTACGAGCAGTACTTC. Translation gives CASSRGTGGYEQYF.

The chain links TRBV5-1 to TRBJ1-2; TRBD1 might be the D (6 bases). V was trimmed by 2 bases and J by 3 bases, leaving 17 bases between them. The CDR3 extends over 16 amino acids. Germline CDR1 and CDR2: SGHRS and YFSETQ. The CDR3 loop reads CASSFLGQGLDYGYTF. In DNA, the CDR3 is TGCGCCAGCAGCTTTCTGGGGCAGGGGCTAGACTATGGCTACACCTTC.

J is TRBJ2-2 and V is TRBV6-4, with D uncertain. CDR1 MRHNA and CDR2 SNTAGT come from the germline V gene. Trimming pared 6 bases from V and 1 base from J, leaving 9 bases between. The CDR3 runs 14 residues. The CDR3 coding sequence is TGTGCCAGCAGCCTCGACTGGAACACCGGGGAGCTGTTTTTT. This codes for CASSLDWNTGELFF.

The DNA for the CDR3 is TGTGCCAGCAACCCTTCTAGCGGGGGGTATGAGACCCAGTACTTC. This encodes CASNPSSGGYETQYF. The V gene is TRBV3-1 (or the pseudogene TRBV3-2), the J gene TRBJ2-5; 11 bases are shared with TRBD2. After removal of 7 bases from V and 5 bases from J, the junction contained 9 bases not matched to a gene. The length of the CDR3 is 15 residues. Germline assignment: CDR1 LGHDT and CDR2 YNNKEL (reference sequence).

The rearrangement links TRBV11-1 to TRBJ2-7, with D tentatively TRBD1 (7 bases). This CDR3 spans 14 amino acids. Trimming removed 4 bases from V and 7 bases from J, with 17 bases in between. Germline V gene data show CDR1 as SGHAT and CDR2 as FQDESV (reference sequence). CDR3 DNA sequence: TGTGCCAGCAGCTCTTACACAGGGGAGGCGGAGCAGTACTTC. It encodes CASSSYTGEAEQYF. The entire variable domain, with the rest obtained from reference TRBV11-1 and TRBJ2-7, is as follows: EAEVAQSPRYKITEKSQAVAFWCDPISGHATLYWYRQILGQGPELLVQFQDESVVDDSQLPKDRFSAERLKGVDSTLKIQPAELGDSAMYLCASSSYTGEAEQYFGPGTRLTVT.

The rearrangement links TRBV7-9 to TRBJ1-2; 7 nucleotides agree with TRBD1. Unmatched junction bases numbered 9, after V lost 5 bases and J lost 6 bases. Germline-derived CDR1 and CDR2 are SEHNR and FQNEAQ (reference sequence). This CDR3 region has 14 residues. CDR3 amino acids: CASSPTGQANGYTF. CDR3 nucleotide sequence: TGTGCCAGCAGCCCGACCGGACAGGCGAATGGCTACACCTTC.

The chain joins TRBV6-2 or TRBV6-3 to TRBJ1-2; 10 nucleotides align to TRBD1. The CDR3 extends over 14 amino acids. V lost 4 bases, J lost 8 bases, and 7 bases stayed unmatched. Germline V gene data show CDR1 as MNHEY and CDR2 as SVGEGT. The CDR3 DNA reads TGTGCCAGCAGTTCCCGGGACAGGGGAGGAGGCTACACCTTC. Residues: CASSSRDRGGGYTF.